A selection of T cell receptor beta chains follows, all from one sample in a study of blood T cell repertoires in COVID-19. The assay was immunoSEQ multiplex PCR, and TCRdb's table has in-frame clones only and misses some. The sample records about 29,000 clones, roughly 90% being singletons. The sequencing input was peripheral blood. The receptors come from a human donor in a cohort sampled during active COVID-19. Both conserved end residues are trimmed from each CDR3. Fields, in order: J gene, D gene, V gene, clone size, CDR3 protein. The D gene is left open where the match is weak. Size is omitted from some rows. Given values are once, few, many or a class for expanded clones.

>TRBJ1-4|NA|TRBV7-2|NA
ASSKKAGIHEKLF
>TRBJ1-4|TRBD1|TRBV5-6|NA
ASSRGTVNEKLF
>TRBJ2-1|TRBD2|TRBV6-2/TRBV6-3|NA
ASSYLSGGPYNEQF
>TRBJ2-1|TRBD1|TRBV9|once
ASSVFGTGGFNEQF
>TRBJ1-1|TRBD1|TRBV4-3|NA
ASSLGTGGALEAF
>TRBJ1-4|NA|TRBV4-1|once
ASSQLNEKLF
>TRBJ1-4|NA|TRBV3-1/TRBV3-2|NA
ASSPPRQGPREKLF
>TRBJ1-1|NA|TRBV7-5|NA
VRSMRTLKNTEAF
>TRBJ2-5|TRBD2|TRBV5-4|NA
ASSFLRGGLGTQY
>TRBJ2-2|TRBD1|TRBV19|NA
ASRETGQWTGELF
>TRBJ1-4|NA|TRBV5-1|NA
ASSLESWRDEKLF
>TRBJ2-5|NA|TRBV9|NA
ASSVEVRPQETQY
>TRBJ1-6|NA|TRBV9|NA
ASSVEGQGGGTPLH
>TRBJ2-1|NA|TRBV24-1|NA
ATSDTPVQQYNEQF
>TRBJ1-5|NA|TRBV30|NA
AWSAGSGNQPQH